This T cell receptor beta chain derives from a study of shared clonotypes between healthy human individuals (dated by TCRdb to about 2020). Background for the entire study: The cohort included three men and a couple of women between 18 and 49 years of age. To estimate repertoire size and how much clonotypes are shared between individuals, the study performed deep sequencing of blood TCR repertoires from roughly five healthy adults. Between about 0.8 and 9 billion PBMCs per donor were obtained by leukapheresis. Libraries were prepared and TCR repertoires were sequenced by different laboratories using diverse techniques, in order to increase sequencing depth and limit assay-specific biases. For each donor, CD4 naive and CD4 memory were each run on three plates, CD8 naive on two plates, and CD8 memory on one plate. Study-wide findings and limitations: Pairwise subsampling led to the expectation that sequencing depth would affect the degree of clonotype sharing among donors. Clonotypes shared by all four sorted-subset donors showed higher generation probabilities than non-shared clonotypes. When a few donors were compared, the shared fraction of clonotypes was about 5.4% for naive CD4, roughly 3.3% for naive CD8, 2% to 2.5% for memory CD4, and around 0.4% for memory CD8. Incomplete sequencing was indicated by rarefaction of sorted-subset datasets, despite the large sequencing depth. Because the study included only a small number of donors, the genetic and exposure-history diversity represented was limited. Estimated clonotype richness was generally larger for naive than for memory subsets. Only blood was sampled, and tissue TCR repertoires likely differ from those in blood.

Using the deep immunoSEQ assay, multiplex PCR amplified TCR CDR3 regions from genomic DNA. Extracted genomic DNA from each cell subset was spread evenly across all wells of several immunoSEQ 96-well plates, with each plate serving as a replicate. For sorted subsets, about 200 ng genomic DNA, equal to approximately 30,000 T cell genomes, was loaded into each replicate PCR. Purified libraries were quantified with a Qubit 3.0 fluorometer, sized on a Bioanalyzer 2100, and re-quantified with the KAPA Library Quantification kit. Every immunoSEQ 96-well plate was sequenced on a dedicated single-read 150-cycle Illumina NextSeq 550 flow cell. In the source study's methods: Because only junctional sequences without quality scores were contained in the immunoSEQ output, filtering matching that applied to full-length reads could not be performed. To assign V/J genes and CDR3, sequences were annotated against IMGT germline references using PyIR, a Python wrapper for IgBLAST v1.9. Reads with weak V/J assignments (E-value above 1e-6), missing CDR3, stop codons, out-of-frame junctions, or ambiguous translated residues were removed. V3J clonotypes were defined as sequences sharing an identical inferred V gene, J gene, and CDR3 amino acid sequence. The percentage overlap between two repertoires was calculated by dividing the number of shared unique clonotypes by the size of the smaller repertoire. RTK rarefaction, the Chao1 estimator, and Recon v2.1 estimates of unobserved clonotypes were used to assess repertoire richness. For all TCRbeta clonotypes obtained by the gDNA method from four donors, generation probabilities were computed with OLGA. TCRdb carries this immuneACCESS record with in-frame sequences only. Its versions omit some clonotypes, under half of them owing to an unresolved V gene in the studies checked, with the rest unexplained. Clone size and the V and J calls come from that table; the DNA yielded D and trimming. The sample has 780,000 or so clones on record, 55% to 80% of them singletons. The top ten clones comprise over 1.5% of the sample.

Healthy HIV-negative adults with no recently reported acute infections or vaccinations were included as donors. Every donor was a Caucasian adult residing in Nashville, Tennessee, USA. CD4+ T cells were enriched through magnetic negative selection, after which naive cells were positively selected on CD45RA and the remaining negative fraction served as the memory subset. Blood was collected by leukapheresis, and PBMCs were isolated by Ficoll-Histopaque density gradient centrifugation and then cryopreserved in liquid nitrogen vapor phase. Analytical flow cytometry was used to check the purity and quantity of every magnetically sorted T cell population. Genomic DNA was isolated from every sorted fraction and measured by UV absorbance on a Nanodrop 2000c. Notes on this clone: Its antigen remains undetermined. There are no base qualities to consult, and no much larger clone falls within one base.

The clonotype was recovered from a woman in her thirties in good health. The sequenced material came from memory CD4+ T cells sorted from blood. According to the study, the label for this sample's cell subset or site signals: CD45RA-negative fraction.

The CDR3 corresponds to CASSDVNKDNEQFF. The DNA reads as follows: TGTGCCAGCAGTGATGTTAATAAAGACAATGAGCAGTTCTTC. The sequence is built from TRBV25-1 and TRBJ2-1, with no reliable assignment of the D segment. The CDR3 starts with the cysteine, ends with the phenylalanine, and has 14 residues. Only the CDR3 region is kept as DNA, spanning 42 bases read in frame from base 1. Sequences MGHDK (CDR1) and SYGVNS (CDR2) are obtained from the germline V gene. The junction shows trimming of 3 bases on V and 5 bases on J, plus 11 bases between the germline ends.